The present T cell receptor beta chain was sequenced within a study of T cell changes during pregnancy in multiple sclerosis. Assay used: immunoSEQ multiplex PCR; TCRdb lists only in-frame clones, some missing. Of more than 80,000 clones in the sample, roughly nine tenths were seen once. In germline, CDR1 is MGHRA, CDR2 YSYEKL. Trimming removed 3 bases from V and 3 bases from J, with 15 bases in between. This CDR3 has 15 amino acids. The chain combines TRBV4-1 with TRBJ2-7; D is perhaps TRBD2 (5 bases). The TCR originated in a female donor with multiple sclerosis, enrolled in a pregnancy study. Sequenced material: peripheral blood, taken before pregnancy. In DNA form, the CDR3 reads TGCGCCAGCAGCCATCTAGGAGGTTTTGGCTACGAGCAGTACTTC. It yields the protein CASSHLGGFGYEQYF.